A single sample is the source of the 27 T cell receptor beta chains below, sequenced in a study of blood T cell repertoires in COVID-19. Sequencing used immunoSEQ multiplex PCR; TCRdb keeps in-frame clones, though not all of them. This table has 90,000 or so clones, under 90% appearing once. Sequencing was done on a sample of peripheral blood. Receptors originate from a man in his 60s with COVID-19, enrolled during active disease.

The chain couples TRBV9 to TRBJ1-4, with 8 bases that match TRBD1. The V gene end was trimmed by 2 bases and the J gene end by 8 bases; junction bases not matched to a gene: 14. The CDR3 covers 17 residues. Germline CDR1 is SGDLS and CDR2 is YYNGEE. Here the CDR3 reads CASSVSTGVGEGEKLFF. CDR3 bases: TGTGCCAGCAGCGTTTCGACAGGGGTTGGAGAAGGGGAAAAACTGTTTTTT. Looking up the rest from reference TRBV9 and TRBJ1-4 gives the full variable domain: DSGVTQTPKHLITATGQRVTLRCSPRSGDLSVYWYQQSLDQGLQFLIQYYNGEERAKGNILERFSAQQFPDLHSELNLSSLELGDSALYFCASSVSTGVGEGEKLFFGSGTQLSVL.

The chain has TRBV7-3 and TRBJ2-1; weak D call: TRBD1 (5 bases). The CDR3 is 14 residues long. V lost 2 bases and J 2 bases, leaving 7 bases between the germline ends. Germline assignment: CDR1 SGHTA and CDR2 FQGTGA. CDR3 region: CASSLGATYNEQFF. In DNA form, the CDR3 reads TGTGCCAGCAGCTTAGGGGCCACCTACAATGAGCAGTTCTTC.

The chain is built from TRBV5-1 and TRBJ1-2; TRBD1 aligns across 8 bases. Trimming at V came to 1 base and at J to 7 bases, leaving 0 bases not matched to a gene. The CDR3 is 12 residues long. The germline CDR1 and CDR2 sequences are SGHRS and YFSETQ. CDR3 residues: CASSLTGGGYTF. The CDR3 nucleotides are TGCGCCAGCAGCTTGACAGGGGGTGGCTACACCTTC.

The V and J genes are TRBV5-1 and TRBJ1-3, with TRBD1 as a possible D gene (5 bases). This CDR3 is built from 16 residues. The germline V and J ends were trimmed by 0 bases and 0 bases, with 10 bases remaining between them. The germline V gene encodes CDR1 SGHRS and CDR2 YFSETQ. Here the CDR3 DNA reads TGCGCCAGCAGCTTGGGTCCCGGGGGCTCTGGAAACACCATATATTTT. Translated, it gives CASSLGPGGSGNTIYF.

About this clone: This sample also contains other DNA sequences that code for the same CDR3. V and J are TRBV10-3 and TRBJ2-7, with 10 bases matching TRBD1. The CDR3 extends over 15 amino acids. The germline CDR1 and CDR2 sequences are ENHRY and SYGVKD. J was trimmed by 5 bases and V by 0 bases; bases with no gene match: 4. The CDR3: CAISESGDRGHEQYF. CDR3 sequence (DNA): TGTGCCATCAGTGAGTCTGGGGACAGGGGACACGAGCAGTACTTC.

This sequence joins TRBV30 and TRBJ1-1; no definite D call. V was trimmed by 4 bases and J by 4 bases, leaving 19 bases between them. Looked up from germline, CDR1 is GTSNPN and CDR2 is SVGIG (reference sequence). The CDR3 extends over 15 amino acids. The CDR3 protein is CAWNPYSIGGTEAFF. The CDR3 nucleotides are TGTGCCTGGAACCCCTACAGTATTGGTGGCACTGAAGCTTTCTTT.

The chain couples TRBV24-1 to TRBJ2-1; possible D gene TRBD2, 6 bases. V was trimmed by 5 bases and J by 8 bases, leaving 21 bases between them. The CDR3 length is 16 residues. Looked up from germline, CDR1 is KGHDR and CDR2 is SFDVKD. The CDR3 sequence: CATSGASRERAYEQFF. In DNA form, the CDR3 reads TGTGCCACCAGTGGGGCTAGCCGGGAGAGGGCTTATGAGCAGTTCTTC.

The gene calls are TRBV5-1 and TRBJ1-4, with 9 bases that match TRBD1. CDR1 SGHRS and CDR2 YFSETQ come from the germline V gene. Losses at the gene ends were 4 bases for V and 5 bases for J; bases not matched to a gene: 3. The CDR3 runs 14 residues. The DNA for the CDR3 is TGCGCCAGCAGCGTGACAGGGGGAAATGAAAAACTGTTTTTT. Its translation is CASSVTGGNEKLFF.

The rearrangement joins TRBV4-3 to TRBJ2-3; 10 nucleotides line up with TRBD2. Germline lookup yields CDR1 LGHNA and CDR2 YSLEER. The CDR3 is made up of 18 amino acids. With 3 bases clipped from V and 3 bases from J, the junction kept 12 bases outside the gene matches. DNA of the CDR3: TGCGCCAGCAGCCATGGCGGGCTAGCGGGAGTTGGTACAGATACGCAGTATTTT. Its protein product is CASSHGGLAGVGTDTQYF.

The chain uses TRBV7-9 and TRBJ2-3; 10 bases line up with TRBD1. The germline V gene has CDR1 SEHNR and CDR2 FQNEAQ (reference sequence). The junction had 4 bases not matched to a gene; V was cut back by 4 bases and J by 6 bases. The CDR3 extends over 14 amino acids. CDR3 amino acids: CASSSTGGADTQYF. For the CDR3, the DNA is TGTGCCAGCAGCTCGACAGGGGGCGCGGATACGCAGTATTTT. Full variable domain (missing parts from reference TRBV7-9 and TRBJ2-3): DTGVSQNPRHKITKRGQNVTFRCDPISEHNRLYWYRQTLGQGPEFLTYFQNEAQLEKSRLLSDRFSAERPKGSFSTLEIQRTEQGDSAMYLCASSSTGGADTQYFGPGTRLTVL.

The J gene is TRBJ2-7, the V gene TRBV6-5, with 8 bases fitting TRBD1. Germline V gives CDR1 MNHEY, CDR2 SVGAGI. This CDR3 region has 13 residues. J lost 1 base, V lost 6 bases, and 2 bases had no gene match. CDR3 DNA sequence: TGTGCCAGCAGCCGGGACAGGTCCTACGAGCAGTACTTC. Translation gives CASSRDRSYEQYF.

The chain has TRBV7-6 and TRBJ2-2; no reliable D call. Germline V gives CDR1 SGHVS, CDR2 FNYEAQ. This CDR3 contains 15 residues. Between the trimmed V and J ends, which lost 2 bases and 0 bases, there was a span of 7 bases. The CDR3 sequence: CASSLNLANTGELFF. In nucleotides, the CDR3 is TGTGCCAGCAGCTTAAACCTAGCGAACACCGGGGAGCTGTTTTTT.

This chain uses TRBV9 with TRBJ1-1; D ambiguous. Trimming took 7 bases from V and 1 from J, leaving 11 bases between them. The CDR3 covers 13 residues. Germline V gene lookup returns CDR1 SGDLS and CDR2 YYNGEE. The CDR3 nucleotides read TGTGCCAGCTCGAGGGCGGGGAACACTGAAGCTTTCTTT. Protein product: CASSRAGNTEAFF.

In DNA form, the CDR3 reads TGTGCCTGGAGTGTAGTTGGGCAGTTGAACACTGAAGCTTTCTTT. Its protein product is CAWSVVGQLNTEAFF. The chain is built from TRBV30 and TRBJ1-1, with D uncertain. V was pared by 0 bases and J by 0 bases, with 11 bases between. CDR1 is GTSNPN, CDR2 SVGIG, per germline (reference sequence). The length of the CDR3 is 15 residues.

This clone was seen a few times. The chain employs TRBV19 and TRBJ2-3, with 11 bases matching TRBD2. The germline V gene has CDR1 LNHDA and CDR2 SQIVND (reference sequence). CDR3 length: 16 amino acids. With 6 bases clipped from V and 6 bases from J, the junction kept 11 bases outside the gene matches. This chain's CDR3 is CASRTLAGGPSDTQYF. The CDR3 DNA sequence: TGTGCCAGTAGAACCTTAGCGGGAGGGCCATCCGATACGCAGTATTTT.

The chain carries TRBV11-2 and TRBJ2-3; D possibly corresponds to TRBD2 (6 bases). Germline V gene lookup returns CDR1 SGHAT and CDR2 FQNNGV. V was pared by 3 bases and J by 3 bases, with 16 bases between. This CDR3 has 16 amino acids. DNA for the CDR3: TGTGCCAGCAGCTTGGCGACTAGTTTACGTACAGATACGCAGTATTTT. This translates into CASSLATSLRTDTQYF.

J is TRBJ2-2 and V is TRBV10-3, with D possibly TRBD1 on 5 matching bases. The CDR3 is 13 amino acids. Germline values: CDR1 ENHRY, CDR2 SYGVKD. Trimming took 9 bases from V and 5 from J, leaving 13 bases between them. The CDR3 DNA reads as TGTGCCATACAACAGGATGCTACCGGGGAGCTGTTTTTT. Its protein is CAIQQDATGELFF.

This clone showed up just once. The chain joins TRBV5-1 to TRBJ2-7, with 12 bases fitting TRBD2. Trimming at V came to 2 bases and at J to 5 bases, leaving 17 bases not matched to a gene. The CDR3 contains 19 residues. The germline V gene encodes CDR1 SGHRS and CDR2 YFSETQ. The CDR3 DNA reads as TGCGCCAGCAGCTTTACCCCCGGACTAGCGGGACTAGGGAGGGACGAGCAGTACTTC. This sequence encodes CASSFTPGLAGLGRDEQYF.

Only one count was recorded for this clone. V gene TRBV4-3 combines with J gene TRBJ1-2, with D tentatively TRBD1 (5 bases). The CDR3 consists of 17 residues. V was trimmed by 0 bases and J by 1 base, leaving 15 bases between them. Germline CDR1 and CDR2: LGHNA and YSLEER. The CDR3 DNA sequence: TGCGCCAGCAGCCAAGATGCGGGGGTCTTACGTAACTATGGCTACACCTTC. Amino acids: CASSQDAGVLRNYGYTF.

This clone was seen just once. The V and J genes are TRBV6-5 and TRBJ2-1; TRBD2 might be the D (6 bases). CDR3 length: 15 residues. Trimming took 5 bases from V and 10 from J, leaving 21 bases between them. Germline loops: CDR1 MNHEY, CDR2 SVGAGI. This chain's CDR3 is CASSPLIAAAGEQFF. CDR3 nucleotides: TGTGCCAGCAGTCCCCTTATAGCGGCGGCAGGAGAGCAGTTCTTC.

The rearrangement joins TRBV18 to TRBJ2-2; 15 bases are a match to TRBD2. V was clipped by 1 base and J by 6 bases; unmatched bases: 0. The CDR3 consists of 16 residues. Germline assignment: CDR1 KGHSH and CDR2 LQKENI. CDR3 amino acids: CASSPRTSGRAGELFF. DNA of the CDR3: TGTGCCAGCTCACCACGGACTAGCGGGAGGGCCGGGGAGCTGTTTTTT.

In this sample, this clone turned up once. The rearrangement uses TRBV15 and TRBJ1-1; 8 bases are a match to TRBD1. Germline loops: CDR1 LNHNV, CDR2 YYDKDF (reference sequence). Losses at the gene ends were 11 bases for V and 0 bases for J; bases not matched to a gene: 8. The CDR3 length is 14 residues. CDR3 loop: CASRQGTLNTEAFF. Here the CDR3 DNA reads TGTGCCTCTCGACAGGGGACATTGAACACTGAAGCTTTCTTT.

This clone was picked up one time. The genes are TRBV10-3 and TRBJ1-6; D is uncertain. The CDR3 totals 14 residues. The germline gives CDR1 ENHRY, CDR2 SYGVKD. Trimming left V 5 bases short and J 7 bases short, with 12 bases between. The CDR3 DNA is TGTGCCATCAGTTTGAACAGCCGAAATTCACCCCTCCACTTT. It yields the protein CAISLNSRNSPLHF.

V is TRBV10-1 and J is TRBJ2-2; 8 bases are a match to TRBD2. Germline V lookup: CDR1 WNHNN, CDR2 SYGVQD (reference sequence). This CDR3 comprises 12 residues. Written as DNA, the CDR3 is TGCGCGAGCGGGAGCTCGGGCGGGGAGCTGTTTTTT. Its translation is CASGSSGGELFF.

The chain combines TRBV5-1 with TRBJ2-2; D possibly corresponds to TRBD2 (5 bases). The CDR3 loop spans 16 amino acids. Trimming cost V 0 bases and J 1 base, with 10 bases left between them. Germline CDR1 and CDR2: SGHRS and YFSETQ. The CDR3 is CASSLVLAVNTGELFF. The CDR3 bases are TGCGCCAGCAGCTTGGTTCTAGCAGTGAACACCGGGGAGCTGTTTTTT. Together with reference TRBV5-1 and TRBJ2-2, the CDR3 gives the full variable domain: KAGVTQTPRYLIKTRGQQVTLSCSPISGHRSVSWYQQTPGQGLQFLFEYFSETQRNKGNFPGRFSGRQFSNSRSEMNVSTLELGDSALYLCASSLVLAVNTGELFFGEGSRLTVL.

The chain combines TRBV11-2 with TRBJ2-2; 11 bases match TRBD2. V lost 2 bases to trimming and J lost 6 bases; unmatched junction nucleotides: 8. Germline assignment: CDR1 SGHAT and CDR2 FQNNGV. The CDR3 totals 17 residues. This chain's CDR3 is CASSLTSGSFSAGELFF. The CDR3 bases are TGTGCCAGCAGCTTAACTAGCGGGAGTTTTAGCGCCGGGGAGCTGTTTTTT. Full variable domain (rest looked up from reference TRBV11-2 and TRBJ2-2): EAGVAQSPRYKIIEKRQSVAFWCNPISGHATLYWYQQILGQGPKLLIQFQNNGVVDDSQLPKDRFSAERLKGVDSTLKIQPAKLEDSAVYLCASSLTSGSFSAGELFFGEGSRLTVL.

CDR3 sequence (DNA): TGTGCCAGCAGCCAATATGTCAGGGGTGAAGCTTTCTTT. Protein sequence: CASSQYVRGEAFF. This rearrangement joins TRBV14 to TRBJ1-1; a possible D gene is TRBD1 (6 bases). Trimming shortened V by 2 bases and J by 7 bases, and 11 bases separated the two germline ends. Germline CDR1 SGHDN, CDR2 FVKESK. This CDR3 contains 13 residues.